A single sample gave rise to the 4 T cell receptor beta chains below, sequenced in a study of T cells in Graves' hyperthyroidism and ophthalmopathy. Authors of the study amplified TCR beta CDR3 regions from RNA transcripts. Researchers ran a first-round RT-PCR on the TCR CDR3 using the HTBI primer set. In TCRdb, the multiplex PCR reads were re-called with MiXCR into one record per CDR3 protein. The data contain around 440,000 distinct CDR3 sequences, 15% to 18% of them singletons. Sequencing was performed on blood. These receptors were taken from a woman aged 18-29 years with Graves' hyperthyroidism.

This clonotype was seen at least ten times. The J gene is TRBJ2-1, the V gene TRBV7-9; 7 bases are a match to TRBD1. The germline gives CDR1 SEHNR, CDR2 FQNEAQ (reference sequence). V shed 4 bases and J 6 bases; nucleotides not matched to a gene: 3. The CDR3 spans 13 residues. CDR3 sequence reads: CASSWDSTNEQFF. DNA for the CDR3: TGTGCCAGCAGCTGGGACAGTACCAATGAGCAGTTCTTC.

This clonotype has a count of ten or more. This rearrangement joins TRBV6-1 to TRBJ1-1; D unresolved. The CDR3 sequence is 12 residues long. Trimming removed 5 bases at V and 5 bases at J, with 9 bases between. Germline assignment: CDR1 MNHNS and CDR2 SASEGT. The CDR3 spells CASSYEGTEAFF. CDR3 DNA: TGTGCCAGCAGTTACGAGGGAACTGAAGCTTTCTTT.

This clonotype was counted at least ten times. This chain uses TRBV11-3 with TRBJ2-3, with 7 bases lining up with TRBD2. With V trimmed by 4 bases and J by 4 bases, 5 bases remained unmatched. The CDR3 length is 14 residues. Germline CDR1 reads SGHNT; CDR2 reads YENEEA. The CDR3 DNA sequence: TGTGCCAGCAGCTCGGACCGGGAGGCAGATACGCAGTATTTT. This codes for CASSSDREADTQYF.

This clonotype occurred many times. J is TRBJ1-1 and V is TRBV9; tentative D call: TRBD1 (6 bases). With 1 base removed from V and 6 bases from J, the gap between germline ends came to 16 bases. Germline values: CDR1 SGDLS, CDR2 YYNGEE. CDR3 size: 15 residues. The CDR3 bases are TGTGCCAGCAGCGTATTGGGAATTGGGGGCGCTGAAGCTTTCTTT. This translates into CASSVLGIGGAEAFF.